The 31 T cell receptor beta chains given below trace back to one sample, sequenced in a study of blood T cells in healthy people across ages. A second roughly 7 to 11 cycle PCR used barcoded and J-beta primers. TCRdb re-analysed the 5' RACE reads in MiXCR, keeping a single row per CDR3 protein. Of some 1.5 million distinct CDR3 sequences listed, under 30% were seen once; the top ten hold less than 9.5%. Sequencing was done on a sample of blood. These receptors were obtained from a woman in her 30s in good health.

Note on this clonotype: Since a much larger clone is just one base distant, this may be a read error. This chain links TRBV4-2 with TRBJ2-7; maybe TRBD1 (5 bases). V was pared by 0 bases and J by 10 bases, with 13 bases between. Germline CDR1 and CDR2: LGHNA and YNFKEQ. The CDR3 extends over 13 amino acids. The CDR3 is CASSQEGREAQYF. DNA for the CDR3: TGTGCCAGCAGCCAAGAGGGGCGAGAGGCCCAGTACTTC.

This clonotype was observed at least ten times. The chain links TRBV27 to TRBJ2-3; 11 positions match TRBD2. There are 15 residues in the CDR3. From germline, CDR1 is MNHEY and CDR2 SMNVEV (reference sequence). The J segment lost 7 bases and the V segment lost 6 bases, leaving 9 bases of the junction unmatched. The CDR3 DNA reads TGTGCCAGCAGCCTAGCGGGGGGTATAGGGTATACGCAGTATTTT. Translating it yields CASSLAGGIGYTQYF.

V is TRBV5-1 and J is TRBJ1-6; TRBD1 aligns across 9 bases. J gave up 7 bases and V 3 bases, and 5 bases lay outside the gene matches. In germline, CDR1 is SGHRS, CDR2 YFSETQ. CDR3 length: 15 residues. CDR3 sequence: CASSSDRGVNSPLHF. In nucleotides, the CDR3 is TGCGCCAGCAGCTCAGACAGGGGGGTAAATTCACCCCTCCACTTT.

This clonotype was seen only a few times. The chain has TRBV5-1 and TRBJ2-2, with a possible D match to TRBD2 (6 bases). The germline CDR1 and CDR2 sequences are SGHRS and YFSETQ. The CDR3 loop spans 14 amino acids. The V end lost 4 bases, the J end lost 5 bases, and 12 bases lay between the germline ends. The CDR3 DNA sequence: TGCGCCAGCAGCGGAGCTGCGGGGACCGGGGAGCTGTTTTTT. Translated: CASSGAAGTGELFF.

In DNA, the CDR3 is TGTGCCAGCAGCTCAACCGGGACTAGGACATACAATGAGCAGTTCTTC. Amino acids: CASSSTGTRTYNEQFF. The rearrangement uses TRBV7-2 and TRBJ2-1; 8 positions agree with TRBD2. V was clipped by 4 bases and J by 4 bases; unmatched bases: 9. CDR1 is SGHTA, CDR2 FQGNSA, per germline. The CDR3 loop spans 16 amino acids.

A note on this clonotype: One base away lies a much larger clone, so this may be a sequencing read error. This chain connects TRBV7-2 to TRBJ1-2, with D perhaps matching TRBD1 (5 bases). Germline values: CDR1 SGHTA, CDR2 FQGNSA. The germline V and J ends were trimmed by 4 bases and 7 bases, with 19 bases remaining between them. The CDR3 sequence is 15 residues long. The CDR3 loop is CASSSPTESGCGYTF. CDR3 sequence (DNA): TGTGCCAGCAGCTCCCCGACAGAGTCGGGGTGTGGCTACACCTTC.

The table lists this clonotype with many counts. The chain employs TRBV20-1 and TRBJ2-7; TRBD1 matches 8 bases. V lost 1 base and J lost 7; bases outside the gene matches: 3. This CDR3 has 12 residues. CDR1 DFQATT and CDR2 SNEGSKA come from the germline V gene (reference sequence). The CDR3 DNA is TGCAGTGCTAGAGCAACAGGGGGTGAGCAGTACTTC. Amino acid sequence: CSARATGGEQYF.

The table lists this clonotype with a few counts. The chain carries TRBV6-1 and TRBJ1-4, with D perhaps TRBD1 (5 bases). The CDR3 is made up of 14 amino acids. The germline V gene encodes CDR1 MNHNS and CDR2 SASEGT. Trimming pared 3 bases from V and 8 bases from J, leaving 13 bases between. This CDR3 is CASSDPGTGEKLFF. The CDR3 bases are TGTGCCAGCAGTGATCCCGGGACGGGAGAAAAACTGTTTTTT.

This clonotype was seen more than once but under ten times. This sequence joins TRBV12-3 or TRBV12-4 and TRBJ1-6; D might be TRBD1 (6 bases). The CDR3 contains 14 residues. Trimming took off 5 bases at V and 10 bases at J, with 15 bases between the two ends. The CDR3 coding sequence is TGTGCCAGCAGTCGGGACCGTACAGGGTCACCCCTCCACTTT. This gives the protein CASSRDRTGSPLHF.

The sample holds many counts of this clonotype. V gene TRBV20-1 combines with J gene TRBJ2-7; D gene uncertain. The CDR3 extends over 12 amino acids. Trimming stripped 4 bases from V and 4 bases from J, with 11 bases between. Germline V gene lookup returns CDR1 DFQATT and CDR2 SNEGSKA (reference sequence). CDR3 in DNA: TGCAGTGCTACTAGAAAGAGGTACGAGCAGTACTTC. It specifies CSATRKRYEQYF.

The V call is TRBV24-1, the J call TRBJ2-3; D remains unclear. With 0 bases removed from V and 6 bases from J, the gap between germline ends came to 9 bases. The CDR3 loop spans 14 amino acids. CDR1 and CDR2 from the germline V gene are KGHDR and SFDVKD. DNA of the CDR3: TGTGCCACCAGTGATTTGGTTGCTGCGGATACGCAGTATTTT. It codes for CATSDLVAADTQYF.

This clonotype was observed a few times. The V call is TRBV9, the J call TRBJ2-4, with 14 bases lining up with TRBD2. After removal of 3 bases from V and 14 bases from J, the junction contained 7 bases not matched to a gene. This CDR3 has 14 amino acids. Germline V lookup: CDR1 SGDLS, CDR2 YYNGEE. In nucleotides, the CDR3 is TGTGCCAGCAGCGCCGGGACTAGCGGGAGCTTGGAGTACTTC. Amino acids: CASSAGTSGSLEYF.

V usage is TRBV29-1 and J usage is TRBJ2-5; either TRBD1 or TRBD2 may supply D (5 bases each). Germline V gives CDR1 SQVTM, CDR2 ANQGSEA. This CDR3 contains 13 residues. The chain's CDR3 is CSPKGKGEETQYF. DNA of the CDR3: TGCAGTCCTAAGGGAAAAGGGGAGGAGACCCAGTACTTC. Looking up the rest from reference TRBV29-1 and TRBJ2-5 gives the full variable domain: SAVISQKPSRDICQRGTSLTIQCQVDSQVTMMFWYRQQPGQSLTLIATANQGSEATYESGFVIDKFPISRPNLTFSTLTVSNMSPEDSSIYLCSPKGKGEETQYFGPGTRLLVL.

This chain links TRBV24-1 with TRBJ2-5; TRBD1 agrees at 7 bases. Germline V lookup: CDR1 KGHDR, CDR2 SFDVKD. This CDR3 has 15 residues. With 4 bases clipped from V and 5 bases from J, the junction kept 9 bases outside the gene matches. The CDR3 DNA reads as TGTGCCACCAGTGACTCGACAGGGCTCCGGGAGACCCAGTACTTC. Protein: CATSDSTGLRETQYF.

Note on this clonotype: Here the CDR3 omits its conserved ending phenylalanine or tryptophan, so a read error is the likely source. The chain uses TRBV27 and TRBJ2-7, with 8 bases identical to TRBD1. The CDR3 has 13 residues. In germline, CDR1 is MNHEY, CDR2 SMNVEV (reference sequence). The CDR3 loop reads CAGRRTGHYEQYL. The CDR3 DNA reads TGTGCCGGCAGGCGGACAGGGCACTACGAGCAGTACTTA.

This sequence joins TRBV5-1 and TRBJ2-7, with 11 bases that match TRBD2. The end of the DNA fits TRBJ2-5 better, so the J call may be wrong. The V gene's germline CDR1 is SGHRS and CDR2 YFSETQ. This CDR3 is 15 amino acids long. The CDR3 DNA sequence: TGCGCCAGCAGCTCTGTAGCGGGGGGGCCGGAGACCCAGTACTTC. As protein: CASSSVAGGPETQYF.

DNA of the CDR3: TGCGCCAGCAGCCGCACCTTACAGGGCAGTCCTCAGGGGAAAAACATTCAGTACTTC. It encodes CASSRTLQGSPQGKNIQYF. The chain carries TRBV5-1 and TRBJ2-4; the D gene is possibly TRBD1 (6 bases). V was trimmed by 4 bases and J by 4 bases, leaving 27 bases between them. This CDR3 is 19 amino acids long. Germline CDR1 SGHRS, CDR2 YFSETQ.

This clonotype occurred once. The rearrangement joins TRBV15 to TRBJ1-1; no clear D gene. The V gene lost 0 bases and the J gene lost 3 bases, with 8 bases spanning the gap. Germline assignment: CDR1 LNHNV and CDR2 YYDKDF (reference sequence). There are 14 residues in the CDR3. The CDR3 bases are TGTGCCACCAGCAGAGATCCGGGAGACACTGAAGCTTTCTTT. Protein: CATSRDPGDTEAFF.

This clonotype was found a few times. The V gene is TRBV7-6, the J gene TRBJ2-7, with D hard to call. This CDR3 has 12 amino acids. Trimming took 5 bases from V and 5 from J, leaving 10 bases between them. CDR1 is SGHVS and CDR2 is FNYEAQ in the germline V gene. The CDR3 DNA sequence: TGTGCCAGCAGCGTCTTGGGCAACGAGCAGTACTTC. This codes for CASSVLGNEQYF.

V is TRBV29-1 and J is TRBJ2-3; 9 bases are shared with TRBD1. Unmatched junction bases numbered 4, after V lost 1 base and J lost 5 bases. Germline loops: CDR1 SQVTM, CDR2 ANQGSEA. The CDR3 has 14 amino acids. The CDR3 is CSVEGDRAVDTQYF. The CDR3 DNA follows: TGCAGCGTTGAAGGGGACAGGGCGGTAGATACGCAGTATTTT.

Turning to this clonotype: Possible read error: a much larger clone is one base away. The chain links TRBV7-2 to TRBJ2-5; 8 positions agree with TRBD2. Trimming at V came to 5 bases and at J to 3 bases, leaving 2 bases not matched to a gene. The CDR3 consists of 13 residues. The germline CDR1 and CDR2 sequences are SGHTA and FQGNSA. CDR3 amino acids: CTSSPGGKETQYF. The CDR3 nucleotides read TGTACCAGCAGCCCGGGGGGGAAAGAGACCCAGTACTTC.

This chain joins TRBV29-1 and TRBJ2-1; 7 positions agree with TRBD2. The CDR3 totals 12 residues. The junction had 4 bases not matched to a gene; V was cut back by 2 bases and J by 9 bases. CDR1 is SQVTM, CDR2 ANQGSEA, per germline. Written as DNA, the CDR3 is TGCAGCGTTGAATCGGGGGGAGGTGAGCAGTTCTTC. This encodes CSVESGGGEQFF.

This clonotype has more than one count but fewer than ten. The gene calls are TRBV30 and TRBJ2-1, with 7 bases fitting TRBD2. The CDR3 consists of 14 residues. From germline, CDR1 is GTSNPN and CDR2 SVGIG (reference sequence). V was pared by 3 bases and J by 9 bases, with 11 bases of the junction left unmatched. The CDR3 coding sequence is TGTGCCTGGAGGCTGGCGGGGGTCGCGGGTGAGCAGTTCTTC. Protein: CAWRLAGVAGEQFF.

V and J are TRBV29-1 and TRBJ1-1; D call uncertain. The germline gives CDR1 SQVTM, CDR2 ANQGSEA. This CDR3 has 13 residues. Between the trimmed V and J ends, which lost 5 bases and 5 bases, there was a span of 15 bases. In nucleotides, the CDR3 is TGCAGCGTTCAACGAGTTCCACTGACTGAAGCTTTCTTT. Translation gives CSVQRVPLTEAFF. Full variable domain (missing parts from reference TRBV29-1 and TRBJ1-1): SAVISQKPSRDICQRGTSLTIQCQVDSQVTMMFWYRQQPGQSLTLIATANQGSEATYESGFVIDKFPISRPNLTFSTLTVSNMSPEDSSIYLCSVQRVPLTEAFFGQGTRLTVV.

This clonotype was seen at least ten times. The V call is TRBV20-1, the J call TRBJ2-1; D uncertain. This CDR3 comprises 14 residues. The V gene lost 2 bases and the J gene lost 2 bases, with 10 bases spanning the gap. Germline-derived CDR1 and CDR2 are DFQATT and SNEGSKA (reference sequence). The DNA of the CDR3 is TGCAGTGCTAGAATATCAGGACCCTACAATGAGCAGTTCTTC. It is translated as CSARISGPYNEQFF.

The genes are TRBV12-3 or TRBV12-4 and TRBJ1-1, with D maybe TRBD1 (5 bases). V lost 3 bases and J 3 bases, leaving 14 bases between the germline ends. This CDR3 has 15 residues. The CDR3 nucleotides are TGTGCCAGCAGTTTTTCGTGGGGGACGGACACTGAAGCTTTCTTT. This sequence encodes CASSFSWGTDTEAFF.

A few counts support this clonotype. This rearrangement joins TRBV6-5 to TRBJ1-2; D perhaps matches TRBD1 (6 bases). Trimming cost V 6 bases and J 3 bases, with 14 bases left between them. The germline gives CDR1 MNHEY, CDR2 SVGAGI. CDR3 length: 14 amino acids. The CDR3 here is CASSQRGVYYGYTF. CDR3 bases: TGTGCCAGCAGCCAAAGGGGGGTTTACTATGGCTACACCTTC.

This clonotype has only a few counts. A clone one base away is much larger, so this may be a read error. The CDR3 DNA sequence: TGCGCCAGCACCCAGCGGGCGGGGATCGCCTACAATGAGCAGTTCTTC. It is translated as CASTQRAGIAYNEQFF. The chain is built from TRBV5-1 and TRBJ2-1; tentatively, D is TRBD2 (6 bases). Trimming left V 6 bases short and J 2 bases short, with 18 bases between. CDR1 SGHRS and CDR2 YFSETQ come from the germline V gene. The CDR3 extends over 16 amino acids.

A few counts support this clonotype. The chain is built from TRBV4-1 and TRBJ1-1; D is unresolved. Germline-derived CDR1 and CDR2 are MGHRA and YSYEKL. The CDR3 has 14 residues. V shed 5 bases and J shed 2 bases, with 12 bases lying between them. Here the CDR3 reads CASSVSPVNTEAFF. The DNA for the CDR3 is TGCGCCAGCAGCGTCAGCCCCGTAAACACTGAAGCTTTCTTT.

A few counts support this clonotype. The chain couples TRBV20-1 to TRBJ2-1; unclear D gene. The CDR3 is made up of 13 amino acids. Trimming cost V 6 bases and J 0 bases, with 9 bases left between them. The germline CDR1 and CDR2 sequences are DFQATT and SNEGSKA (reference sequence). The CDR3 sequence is CSAVVHSYNEQFF. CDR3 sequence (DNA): TGCAGTGCGGTGGTACACTCCTACAATGAGCAGTTCTTC.

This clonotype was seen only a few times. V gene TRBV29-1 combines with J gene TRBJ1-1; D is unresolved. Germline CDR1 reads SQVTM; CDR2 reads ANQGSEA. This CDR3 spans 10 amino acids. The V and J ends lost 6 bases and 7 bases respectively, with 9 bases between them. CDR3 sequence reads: CSVQEGEAFF. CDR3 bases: TGCAGCGTGCAAGAGGGTGAAGCTTTCTTT.